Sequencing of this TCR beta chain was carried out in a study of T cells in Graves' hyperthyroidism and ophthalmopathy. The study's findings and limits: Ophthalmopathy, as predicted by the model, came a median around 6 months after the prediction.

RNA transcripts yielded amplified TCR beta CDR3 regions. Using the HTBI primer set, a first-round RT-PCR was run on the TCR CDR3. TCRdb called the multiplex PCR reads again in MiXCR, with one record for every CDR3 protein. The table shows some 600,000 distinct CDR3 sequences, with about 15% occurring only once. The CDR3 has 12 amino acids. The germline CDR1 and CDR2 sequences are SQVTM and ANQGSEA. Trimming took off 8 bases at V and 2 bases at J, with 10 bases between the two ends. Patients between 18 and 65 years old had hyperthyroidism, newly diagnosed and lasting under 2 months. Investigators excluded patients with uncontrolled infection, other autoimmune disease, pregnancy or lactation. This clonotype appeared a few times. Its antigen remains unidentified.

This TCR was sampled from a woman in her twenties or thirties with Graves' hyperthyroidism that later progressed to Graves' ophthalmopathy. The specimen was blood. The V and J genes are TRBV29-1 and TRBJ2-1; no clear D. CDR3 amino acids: CSFRLTYNEQFF. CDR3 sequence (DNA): TGCAGCTTTAGACTGACCTACAATGAGCAGTTCTTC.